This T cell receptor beta chain comes out of a study of T cell responses to AZD1222 COVID-19 vaccine. General study results and limits: Spike-specific TCR breadth and depth went up after people got two AZD1222 doses. Spike regions recognized by vaccine-associated CD4 TCRs spanned the protein, led by 160-218 and 743-854.

J gave up 10 bases and V 1 base, and 8 bases lay outside the gene matches. The CDR3 has 15 amino acids. The germline CDR1 and CDR2 sequences are SGHRS and YFSETQ. Comments on this clone: Its cognate antigen is unknown.

This table comes from immunoSEQ multiplex PCR, and its TCRdb copy is limited to in-frame clones, with some not included. The table has almost 70,000 clones, less than 85% seen once; the top ten hold around a quarter. The chain has TRBV5-1 and TRBJ1-6; 7 nucleotides align to TRBD1. The specimen was peripheral blood, collected 28 days after the second AZD1222 dose. The receptor was derived from an adult who received the AZD1222 COVID-19 vaccine. The CDR3: CASSLQRGGRSPLHF. CDR3 coding DNA: TGCGCCAGCAGCTTGCAGAGAGGGGGCAGGTCACCCCTCCACTTT.